The 3 T cell receptor beta chains reported below all come from one sample, sequenced in a study of shared clonotypes between healthy human individuals. Profiled with immunoSEQ multiplex PCR; TCRdb holds only in-frame clones, not every one. The sample has 700,000 or so clones; about two thirds are singletons. The sequenced sample was memory CD4+ T cells sorted from blood. Subset reported: CD45RA-negative fraction. These receptors were collected from a woman aged 25-40 years in good health.

The sample holds a few counts of this clone. The chain combines TRBV9 with TRBJ2-3; perhaps TRBD2 as D (5 bases). The CDR3 covers 14 residues. Germline lookup yields CDR1 SGDLS and CDR2 YYNGEE. V dropped 6 bases and J dropped 1 base, with 12 bases sitting between them. The CDR3 loop is CASNGGSGTDTQYF. The CDR3 region has the DNA TGTGCCAGCAATGGCGGGTCCGGCACAGATACGCAGTATTTT.

The chain recombines TRBV18 with TRBJ1-1; no firm D call. Germline-derived CDR1 and CDR2 are KGHSH and LQKENI. Deletions cut 0 bases from V and 3 bases from J, with 8 bases between. This CDR3 contains 14 residues. The CDR3 region is CASSPPGKDTEAFF. The CDR3 DNA sequence: TGTGCCAGCTCACCACCGGGGAAGGACACTGAAGCTTTCTTT. The full variable domain, completed using reference TRBV18 and TRBJ1-1, is NAGVMQNPRHLVRRRGQEARLRCSPMKGHSHVYWYRQLPEEGLKFMVYLQKENIIDESGMPKERFSAEFPKEGPSILRIQQVVRGDSAAYFCASSPPGKDTEAFFGQGTRLTVV.

The chain links TRBV18 to TRBJ1-1; maybe TRBD1 (5 bases). The CDR3 is made up of 14 amino acids. Germline V lookup: CDR1 KGHSH, CDR2 LQKENI. V was cut by 3 bases and J by 5 bases, with 13 bases left in between. This CDR3 is CASSPGGKRTEAFF. CDR3 sequence (DNA): TGTGCCAGCTCACCGGGGGGGAAGAGAACTGAAGCTTTCTTT.